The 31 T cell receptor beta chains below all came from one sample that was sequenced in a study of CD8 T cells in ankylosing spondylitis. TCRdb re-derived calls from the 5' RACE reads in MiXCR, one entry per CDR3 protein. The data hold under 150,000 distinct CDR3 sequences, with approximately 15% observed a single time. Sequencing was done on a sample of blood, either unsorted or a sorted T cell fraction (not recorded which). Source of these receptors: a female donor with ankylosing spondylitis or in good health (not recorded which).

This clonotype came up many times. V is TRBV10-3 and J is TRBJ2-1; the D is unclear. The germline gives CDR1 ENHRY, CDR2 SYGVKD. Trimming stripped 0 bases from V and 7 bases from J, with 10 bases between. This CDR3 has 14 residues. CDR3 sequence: CAISESLSRNEQFF. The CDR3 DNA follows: TGTGCCATCAGTGAGTCTCTTTCCAGAAATGAGCAGTTCTTC.

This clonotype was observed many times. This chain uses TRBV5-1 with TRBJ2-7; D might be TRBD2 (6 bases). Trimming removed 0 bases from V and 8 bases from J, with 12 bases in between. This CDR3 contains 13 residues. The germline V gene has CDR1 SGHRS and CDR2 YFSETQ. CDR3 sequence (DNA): TGCGCCAGCAGCTTGGCCGGGGGAATACAGCAGTACTTC. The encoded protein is CASSLAGGIQQYF. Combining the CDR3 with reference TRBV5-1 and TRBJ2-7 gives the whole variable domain KAGVTQTPRYLIKTRGQQVTLSCSPISGHRSVSWYQQTPGQGLQFLFEYFSETQRNKGNFPGRFSGRQFSNSRSEMNVSTLELGDSALYLCASSLAGGIQQYFGPGTRLTVT.

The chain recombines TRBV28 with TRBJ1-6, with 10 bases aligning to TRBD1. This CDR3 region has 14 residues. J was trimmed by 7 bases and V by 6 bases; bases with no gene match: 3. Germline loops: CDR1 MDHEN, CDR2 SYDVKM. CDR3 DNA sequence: TGTGCCAGCAGAGGGACAGGGGAGAATTCACCCCTCCACTTT. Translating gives CASRGTGENSPLHF.

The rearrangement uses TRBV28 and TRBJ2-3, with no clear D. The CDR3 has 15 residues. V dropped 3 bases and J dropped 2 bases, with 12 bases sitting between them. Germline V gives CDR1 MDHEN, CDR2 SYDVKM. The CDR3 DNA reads TGTGCCAGCAGTTTTCACCCGGCAGTCACAGATACGCAGTATTTT. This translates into CASSFHPAVTDTQYF.

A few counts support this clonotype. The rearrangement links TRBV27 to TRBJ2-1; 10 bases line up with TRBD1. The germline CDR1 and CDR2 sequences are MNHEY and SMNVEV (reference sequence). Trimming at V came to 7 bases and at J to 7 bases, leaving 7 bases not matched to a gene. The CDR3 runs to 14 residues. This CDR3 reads CASTRQGARNEQFF. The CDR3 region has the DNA TGTGCCAGCACAAGACAGGGGGCGCGGAATGAGCAGTTCTTC.

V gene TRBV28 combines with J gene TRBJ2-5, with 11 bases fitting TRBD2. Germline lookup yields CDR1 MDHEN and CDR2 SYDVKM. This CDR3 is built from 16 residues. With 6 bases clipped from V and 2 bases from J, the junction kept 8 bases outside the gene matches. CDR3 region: CASSPLLAGAQETQYF. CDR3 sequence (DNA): TGTGCCAGCAGCCCCCTACTAGCGGGGGCGCAAGAGACCCAGTACTTC. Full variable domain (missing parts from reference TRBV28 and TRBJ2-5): DVKVTQSSRYLVKRTGEKVFLECVQDMDHENMFWYRQDPGLGLRLIYFSYDVKMKEKGDIPEGYSVSREKKERFSLILESASTNQTSMYLCASSPLLAGAQETQYFGPGTRLLVL.

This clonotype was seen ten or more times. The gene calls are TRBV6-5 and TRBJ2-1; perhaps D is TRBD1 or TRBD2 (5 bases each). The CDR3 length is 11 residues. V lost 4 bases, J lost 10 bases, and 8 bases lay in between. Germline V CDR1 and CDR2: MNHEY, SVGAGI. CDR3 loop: CASSSGPEQFF. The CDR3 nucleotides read TGTGCCAGCAGTTCGGGACCCGAGCAGTTCTTC.

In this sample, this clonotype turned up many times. DNA of the CDR3: TGTGCCAGCAGTTACGGGGGCCCAAACACTGAAGCTTTCTTT. The encoded protein is CASSYGGPNTEAFF. This chain joins TRBV6-5 and TRBJ1-1, with a tentative D call TRBD1 (6 bases). Deletions cut 2 bases from V and 2 bases from J, with 9 bases between. This CDR3 region has 14 residues. Germline V CDR1 and CDR2: MNHEY, SVGAGI.

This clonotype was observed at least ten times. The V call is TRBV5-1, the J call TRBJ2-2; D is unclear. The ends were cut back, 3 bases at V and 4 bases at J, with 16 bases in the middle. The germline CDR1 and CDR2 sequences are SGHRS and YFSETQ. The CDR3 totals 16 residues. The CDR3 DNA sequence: TGCGCCAGCAGCTCGCCTCCCGGAAAGAGCACCGGGGAGCTGTTTTTT. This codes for CASSSPPGKSTGELFF.

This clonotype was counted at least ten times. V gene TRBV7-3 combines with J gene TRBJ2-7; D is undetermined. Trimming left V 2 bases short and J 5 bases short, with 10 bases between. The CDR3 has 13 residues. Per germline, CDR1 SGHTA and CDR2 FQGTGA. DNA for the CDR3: TGTGCCAGCAGCTTAGGTGGTGGTCACGAGCAGTACTTC. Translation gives CASSLGGGHEQYF.

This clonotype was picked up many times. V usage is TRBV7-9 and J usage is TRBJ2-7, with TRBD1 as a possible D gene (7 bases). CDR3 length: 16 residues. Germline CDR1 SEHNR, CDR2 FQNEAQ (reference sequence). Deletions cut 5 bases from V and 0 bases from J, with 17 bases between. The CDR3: CASSVRRDRNSYEQYF. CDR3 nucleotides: TGTGCCAGCAGCGTCCGGCGGGACAGAAACTCCTACGAGCAGTACTTC.

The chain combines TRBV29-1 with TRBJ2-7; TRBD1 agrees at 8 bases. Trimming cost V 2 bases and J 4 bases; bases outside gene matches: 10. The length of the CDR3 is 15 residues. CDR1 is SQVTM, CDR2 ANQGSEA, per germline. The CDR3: CSVETDRGPSYEQYF. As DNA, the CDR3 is TGCAGCGTTGAAACCGACAGGGGCCCCTCATACGAGCAGTACTTC.

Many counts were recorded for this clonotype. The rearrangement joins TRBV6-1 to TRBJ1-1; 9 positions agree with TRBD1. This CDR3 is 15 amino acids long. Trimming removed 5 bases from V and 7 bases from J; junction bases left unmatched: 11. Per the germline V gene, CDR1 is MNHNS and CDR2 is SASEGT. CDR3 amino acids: CASSSLDRGTNEAFF. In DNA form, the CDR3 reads TGTGCCAGCAGTAGTCTGGACAGGGGAACGAATGAAGCTTTCTTT.

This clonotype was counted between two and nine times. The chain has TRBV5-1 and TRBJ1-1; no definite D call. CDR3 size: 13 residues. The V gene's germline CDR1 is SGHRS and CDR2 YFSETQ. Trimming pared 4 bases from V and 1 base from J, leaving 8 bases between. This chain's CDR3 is CASSITGNTEAFF. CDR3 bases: TGCGCCAGCAGCATCACCGGGAACACTGAAGCTTTCTTT. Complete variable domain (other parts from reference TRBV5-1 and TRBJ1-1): KAGVTQTPRYLIKTRGQQVTLSCSPISGHRSVSWYQQTPGQGLQFLFEYFSETQRNKGNFPGRFSGRQFSNSRSEMNVSTLELGDSALYLCASSITGNTEAFFGQGTRLTVV.

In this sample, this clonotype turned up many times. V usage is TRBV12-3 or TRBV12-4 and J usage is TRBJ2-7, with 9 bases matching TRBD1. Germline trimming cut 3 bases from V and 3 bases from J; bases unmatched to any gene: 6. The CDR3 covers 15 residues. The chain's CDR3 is CASSFTGQGIYEQYF. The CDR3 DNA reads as TGTGCCAGCAGTTTTACGGGACAGGGCATCTACGAGCAGTACTTC.

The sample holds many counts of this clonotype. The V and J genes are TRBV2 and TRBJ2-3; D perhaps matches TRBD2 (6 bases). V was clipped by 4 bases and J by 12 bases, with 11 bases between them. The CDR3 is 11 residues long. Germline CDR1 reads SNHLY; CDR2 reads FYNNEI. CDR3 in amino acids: CASSGGRIQYF. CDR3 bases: TGTGCCAGCAGTGGAGGGAGGATCCAGTATTTT.

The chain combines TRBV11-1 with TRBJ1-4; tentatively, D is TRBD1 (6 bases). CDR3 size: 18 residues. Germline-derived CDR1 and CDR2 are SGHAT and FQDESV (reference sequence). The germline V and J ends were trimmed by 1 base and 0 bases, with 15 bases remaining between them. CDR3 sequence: CASSLGRGTTATNEKLFF. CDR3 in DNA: TGTGCCAGCAGCTTAGGGAGGGGGACTACTGCAACTAATGAAAAACTGTTTTTT.

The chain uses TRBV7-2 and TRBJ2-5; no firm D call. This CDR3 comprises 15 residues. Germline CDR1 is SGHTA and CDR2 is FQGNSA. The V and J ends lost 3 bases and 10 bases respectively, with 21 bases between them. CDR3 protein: CASSLIRTTALIQYF. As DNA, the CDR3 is TGTGCCAGCAGCTTGATTCGGACCACGGCCTTAATCCAGTACTTC. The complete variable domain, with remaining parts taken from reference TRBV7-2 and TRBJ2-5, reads GAGVSQSPSNKVTEKGKDVELRCDPISGHTALYWYRQSLGQGLEFLIYFQGNSAPDKSGLPSDRFSAERTGGSVSTLTIQRTQQEDSAVYLCASSLIRTTALIQYFGPGTRLLVL.

This CDR3 is CASSLIGSAFSEQYF. CDR3 sequence (DNA): TGTGCCAGCAGCTTAATCGGGAGTGCGTTTTCGGAGCAGTACTTC. V usage is TRBV7-9 and J usage is TRBJ2-7, with D perhaps matching TRBD2 (6 bases). The ends were cut back, 2 bases at V and 7 bases at J, with 18 bases in the middle. CDR3 length: 15 residues. The germline gives CDR1 SEHNR, CDR2 FQNEAQ (reference sequence).

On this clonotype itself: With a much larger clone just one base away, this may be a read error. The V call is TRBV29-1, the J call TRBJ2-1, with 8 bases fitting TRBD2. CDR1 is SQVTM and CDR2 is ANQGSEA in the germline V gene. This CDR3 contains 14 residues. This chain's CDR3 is CSVRTSLSYTEQFF. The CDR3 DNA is TGCAGCGTTAGGACTAGCTTATCCTACACTGAGCAGTTCTTC.

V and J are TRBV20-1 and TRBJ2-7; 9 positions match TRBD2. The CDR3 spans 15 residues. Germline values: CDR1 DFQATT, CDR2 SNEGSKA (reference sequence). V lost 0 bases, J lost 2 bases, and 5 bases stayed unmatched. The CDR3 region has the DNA TGCAGTGCTAGAGAGGGTAGCGGGGGACCCTACGAGCAGTACTTC. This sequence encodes CSAREGSGGPYEQYF.

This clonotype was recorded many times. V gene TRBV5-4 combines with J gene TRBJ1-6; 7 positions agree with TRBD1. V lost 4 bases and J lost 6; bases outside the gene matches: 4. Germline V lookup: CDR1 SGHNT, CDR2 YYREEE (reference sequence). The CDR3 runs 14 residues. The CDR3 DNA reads TGTGCCAGCAGCCGGGACAGTATTAATTCACCCCTCCACTTT. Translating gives CASSRDSINSPLHF.

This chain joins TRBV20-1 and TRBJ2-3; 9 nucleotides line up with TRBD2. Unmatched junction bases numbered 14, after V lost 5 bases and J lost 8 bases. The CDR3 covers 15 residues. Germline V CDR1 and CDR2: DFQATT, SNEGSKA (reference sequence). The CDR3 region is CSALPVAGGLATQYF. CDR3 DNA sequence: TGCAGTGCTCTCCCCGTGGCGGGGGGGCTTGCTACGCAGTATTTT.

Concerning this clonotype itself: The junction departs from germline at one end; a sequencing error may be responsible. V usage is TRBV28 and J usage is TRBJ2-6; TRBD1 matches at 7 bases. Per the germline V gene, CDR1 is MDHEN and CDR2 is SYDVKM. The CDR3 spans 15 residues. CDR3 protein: CAGSPGQAGANVLTF. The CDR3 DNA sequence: TGTGCCGGCAGTCCCGGACAGGCTGGGGCCAACGTCCTGACTTTC.

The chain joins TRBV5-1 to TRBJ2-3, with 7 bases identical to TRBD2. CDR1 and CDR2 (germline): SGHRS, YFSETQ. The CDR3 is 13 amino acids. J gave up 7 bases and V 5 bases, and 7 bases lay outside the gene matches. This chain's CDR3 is CASSHPGGNTQYF. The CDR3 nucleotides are TGCGCCAGCAGTCACCCGGGGGGTAATACGCAGTATTTT.

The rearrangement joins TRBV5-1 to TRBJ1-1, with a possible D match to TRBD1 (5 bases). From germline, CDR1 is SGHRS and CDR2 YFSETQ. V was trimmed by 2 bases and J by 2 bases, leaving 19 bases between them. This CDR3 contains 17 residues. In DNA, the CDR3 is TGCGCCAGCAGCTTAAGGCCCGGTGGGGGGGATAACACTGAAGCTTTCTTT. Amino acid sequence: CASSLRPGGGDNTEAFF.

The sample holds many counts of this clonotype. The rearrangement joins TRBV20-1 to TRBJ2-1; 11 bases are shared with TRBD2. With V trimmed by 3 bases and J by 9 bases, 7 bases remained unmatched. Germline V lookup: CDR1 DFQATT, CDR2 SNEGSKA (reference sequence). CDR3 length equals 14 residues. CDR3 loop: CSARSIAGGPEQFF. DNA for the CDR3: TGCAGTGCTAGGTCGATAGCGGGAGGGCCTGAGCAGTTCTTC.

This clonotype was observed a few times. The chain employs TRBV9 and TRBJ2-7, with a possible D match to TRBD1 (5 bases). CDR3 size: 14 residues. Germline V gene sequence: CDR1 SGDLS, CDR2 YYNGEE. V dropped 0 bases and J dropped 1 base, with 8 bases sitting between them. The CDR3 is CASSVAGLSYEQYF. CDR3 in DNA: TGTGCCAGCAGCGTAGCAGGGTTGTCCTACGAGCAGTACTTC.

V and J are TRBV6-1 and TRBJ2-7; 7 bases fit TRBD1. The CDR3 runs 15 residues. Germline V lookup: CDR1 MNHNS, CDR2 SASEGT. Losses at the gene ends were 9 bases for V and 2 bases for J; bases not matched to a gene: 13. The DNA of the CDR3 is TGTGCCAGTCGAACGACCCGAGACAGGGCCTACGAGCAGTACTTC. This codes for CASRTTRDRAYEQYF.

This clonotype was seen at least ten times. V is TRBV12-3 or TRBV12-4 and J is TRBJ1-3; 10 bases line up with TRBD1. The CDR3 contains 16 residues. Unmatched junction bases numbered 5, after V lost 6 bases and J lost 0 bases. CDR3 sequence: CASSLTGGVSGNTIYF. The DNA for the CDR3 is TGTGCCAGCAGCCTGACAGGGGGCGTCTCTGGAAACACCATATATTTT.

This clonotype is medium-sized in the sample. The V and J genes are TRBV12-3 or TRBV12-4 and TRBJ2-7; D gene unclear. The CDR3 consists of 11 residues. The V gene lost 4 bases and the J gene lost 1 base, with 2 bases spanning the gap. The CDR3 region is CASSSSYEQYF. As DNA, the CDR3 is TGTGCCAGCAGTTCGTCCTACGAGCAGTACTTC.